One and the same sample provided the 13 T cell receptor beta chains below, sequenced in a study of blood T cells in healthy people across ages. Next came a second PCR, run for about 6 to 12 cycles, which used a sample-barcoded 5' primer along with a J-beta primer mix. In TCRdb, the 5' RACE reads were re-called with MiXCR into one record per CDR3 protein. The sample lists about 670,000 distinct CDR3 sequences; approximately 40% were seen once. Sequences were obtained from blood. The source is a man aged 80 or over in good health.

This clonotype was found once. J is TRBJ2-2 and V is TRBV3-1; D is uncertain. This CDR3 region has 14 residues. CDR1 is LGHDT and CDR2 is YNNKEL in the germline V gene (reference sequence). Trimming removed 0 bases at V and 5 bases at J, with 7 bases between. The CDR3 region is CASSQDGRTGELFF. The DNA of the CDR3 is TGTGCCAGCAGCCAAGATGGCAGAACCGGGGAGCTGTTTTTT.

V usage is TRBV7-2 and J usage is TRBJ2-5; D is undetermined. Near its end, the DNA agrees better with TRBJ2-1, so the J call may be wrong. The CDR3 is made up of 19 amino acids. The germline CDR1 and CDR2 sequences are SGHTA and FQGNSA. The CDR3 bases are TGTGCCAGCAGCTTAGTCGGGCGCTTGCCACATCGATCTGAAGAGACCCAGTTCTTC. The encoded protein is CASSLVGRLPHRSEETQFF.

The genes are TRBV6-5 and TRBJ2-5; TRBD1 agrees at 8 bases. This CDR3 contains 17 residues. Unmatched junction bases numbered 21, after V lost 4 bases and J lost 11 bases. CDR1 MNHEY and CDR2 SVGAGI come from the germline V gene. CDR3 region: CASSSRETRGRIIEQYF. The CDR3, as DNA: TGTGCCAGCAGTTCTAGAGAGACCAGGGGGCGGATTATTGAGCAGTACTTC.

The CDR3 loop reads CAWSSGGPETQYF. In DNA form, the CDR3 reads TGTGCCTGGAGTTCGGGGGGCCCAGAGACCCAGTACTTC. The rearrangement uses TRBV30 and TRBJ2-5; maybe TRBD2 (7 bases). The CDR3 sequence is 13 residues long. V lost 2 bases and J lost 4, with 11 bases in between. CDR1 is GTSNPN, CDR2 SVGIG, per germline (reference sequence).

This clonotype occurred once. The chain is built from TRBV3-1 and TRBJ2-2; D possibly corresponds to TRBD2 (5 bases). CDR1 is LGHDT, CDR2 YNNKEL, per germline (reference sequence). The CDR3 contains 16 residues. Trimming left V 2 bases short and J 7 bases short, with 17 bases between. In nucleotides, the CDR3 is TGTGCCAGCAGCCAAAACTCTCCCTTCGGAGGCGGGGAGCTGTTTTTT. Translating it yields CASSQNSPFGGGELFF.

V and J are TRBV9 and TRBJ1-2, with no clear D. Trimming removed 0 bases at V and 7 bases at J, with 10 bases between. The CDR3 contains 13 residues. Per germline, CDR1 SGDLS and CDR2 YYNGEE. The CDR3 here is CASSVGDTSGYTF. In nucleotides, the CDR3 is TGTGCCAGCAGCGTAGGCGACACTTCTGGCTACACCTTC. The full variable domain, rest sourced from reference TRBV9 and TRBJ1-2, is DSGVTQTPKHLITATGQRVTLRCSPRSGDLSVYWYQQSLDQGLQFLIQYYNGEERAKGNILERFSAQQFPDLHSELNLSSLELGDSALYFCASSVGDTSGYTFGSGTRLTVV.

This clonotype was recorded only once. The rearrangement joins TRBV12-3 or TRBV12-4 to TRBJ2-4, with TRBD2 matching 12 bases. Matching the DNA end better, TRBJ2-7 makes the J call doubtful. This CDR3 region has 16 residues. CDR3 loop: CASSYRTSGGKNEQYF. For the CDR3, the DNA is TGTGCCAGCAGTTATAGAACTAGCGGGGGGAAAAACGAGCAGTACTTC.

This clonotype appeared a few times. The genes are TRBV7-2 and TRBJ2-5; the match to TRBD2 covers 7 bases. The CDR3 is 16 amino acids. Germline CDR1 SGHTA, CDR2 FQGNSA. Losses at the gene ends were 3 bases for V and 5 bases for J; bases not matched to a gene: 12. The DNA for the CDR3 is TGTGCCAGCAGCTTTTTAGGTTTGCGGGAGTCCGAGACCCAGTACTTC. It encodes CASSFLGLRESETQYF.

This clonotype was counted between two and nine times. The J gene is TRBJ2-7, the V gene TRBV5-6; D gene unclear. In germline, CDR1 is SGHDT, CDR2 YYEEEE. Trimming cost V 6 bases and J 3 bases, with 16 bases left between them. The CDR3 sequence is 14 residues long. The CDR3 bases are TGTGCCAGCACCTATCGGAGTACGAACTACGAGCAGTACTTC. Translated: CASTYRSTNYEQYF.

This clonotype was found a few times. A much larger clonotype is one base distant, so this may be a read error. The CDR3 reads CASSLSAQSQANEQYF. The CDR3, as DNA: TGCGCCAGCAGCTTGTCGGCGCAGTCCCAGGCCAATGAGCAGTACTTC. The chain uses TRBV5-1 and TRBJ2-7, with D uncertain. Looked up from germline, CDR1 is SGHRS and CDR2 is YFSETQ. The V end lost 1 base, the J end lost 7 bases, and 21 bases lay between the germline ends. The CDR3 extends over 16 amino acids.

The V and J genes are TRBV20-1 and TRBJ2-1, with 8 nucleotides matching TRBD1. CDR1 is DFQATT, CDR2 SNEGSKA, per germline (reference sequence). V lost 5 bases to trimming and J lost 13 bases; unmatched junction nucleotides: 16. This CDR3 is 14 amino acids long. CDR3 residues: CSAPESGGEGTQFF. As DNA, the CDR3 is TGCAGTGCTCCCGAGTCAGGGGGCGAAGGGACCCAGTTCTTC.

The chain is built from TRBV24-1 and TRBJ2-1; TRBD2 agrees at 9 bases. The germline CDR1 and CDR2 sequences are KGHDR and SFDVKD. Trimming removed 3 bases from V and 5 bases from J; junction bases left unmatched: 7. This CDR3 is 16 amino acids long. CDR3 DNA sequence: TGTGCCACCAGTGATGCGACTGGCGGGAGGGACAATGAGCAGTTCTTC. Translation: CATSDATGGRDNEQFF.

This chain uses TRBV7-9 with TRBJ1-4; D is unclear. Germline assignment: CDR1 SEHNR and CDR2 FQNEAQ (reference sequence). The V end was cut by 0 bases, the J end by 3 bases, with 11 bases between. This CDR3 spans 16 amino acids. DNA of the CDR3: TGTGCCAGCAGCTTAGCGGCAGCCTCAGCTAATGAAAAACTGTTTTTT. It yields the protein CASSLAAASANEKLFF.